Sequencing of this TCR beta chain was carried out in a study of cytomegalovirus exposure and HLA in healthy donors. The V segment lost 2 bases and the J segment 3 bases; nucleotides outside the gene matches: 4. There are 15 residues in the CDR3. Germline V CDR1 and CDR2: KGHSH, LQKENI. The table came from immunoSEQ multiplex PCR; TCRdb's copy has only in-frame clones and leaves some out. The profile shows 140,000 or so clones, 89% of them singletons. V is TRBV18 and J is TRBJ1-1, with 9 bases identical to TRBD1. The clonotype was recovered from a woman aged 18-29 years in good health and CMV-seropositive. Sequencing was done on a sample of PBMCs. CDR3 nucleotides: TGTGCCAGCTCACCAAGGACAGGGGCCTACACTGAAGCTTTCTTT. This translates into CASSPRTGAYTEAFF. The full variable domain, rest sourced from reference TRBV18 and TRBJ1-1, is NAGVMQNPRHLVRRRGQEARLRCSPMKGHSHVYWYRQLPEEGLKFMVYLQKENIIDESGMPKERFSAEFPKEGPSILRIQQVVRGDSAAYFCASSPRTGAYTEAFFGQGTRLTVV.